These T cell receptor beta chains were read from a single sample in a study of vaccination and CD4 T cells after COVID-19. TCRdb analysed the PCR reads with MiXCR anew, one entry per CDR3 protein. The sample yields around 14,000 distinct CDR3 sequences, roughly half seen once. Their target antigens are unknown. Sequencing was carried out using CD4+ T cells from blood, cultured in vitro. All receptors come from a human donor who had recovered from COVID-19. CDR3s include the opening cysteine and the closing phenylalanine or tryptophan. A D gene is named only where the DNA matches it firmly. A clone size is listed for some rows: how often the clone was seen (once, few, many), or a class if it is expanded.

J gene: TRBJ1-6; V gene: TRBV5-5; clone size: NA; D gene: NA; CDR3 DNA: TGTGCCAGCAGCGCCGCCGGCGCCGCGACCTTGCCCCTCCACTTT; CDR3 protein: CASSAAGAATLPLHF
J gene: TRBJ1-5; V gene: TRBV6-5; clone size: NA; D gene: TRBD1; CDR3 DNA: TGTGCCAGCAGTTACGGGACAGGAACCTATAGCAATCAGCCCCAGCATTTT; CDR3 protein: CASSYGTGTYSNQPQHF
J gene: TRBJ2-1; V gene: TRBV6-2/TRBV6-3; clone size: few; D gene: TRBD2; CDR3 DNA: TGTGCCAGCAGGCGATCGGGACTAGCGGGGGCCGGCAATGAGCAGTTCTTC; CDR3 protein: CASRRSGLAGAGNEQFF
J gene: TRBJ1-1; V gene: TRBV6-2/TRBV6-3; clone size: few; D gene: NA; CDR3 DNA: TGTGCCAGCAGTGGAATTCGGACAACGACTGAAGCTTTCTTT; CDR3 protein: CASSGIRTTTEAFF
J gene: TRBJ2-7; V gene: TRBV15; clone size: NA; D gene: NA; CDR3 DNA: TGTGCCACCAGCAGAGATTTAGGGTATTACTACGAGCAGTACTTC; CDR3 protein: CATSRDLGYYYEQYF
J gene: TRBJ2-5; V gene: TRBV7-8; clone size: medium-sized; D gene: NA; CDR3 DNA: TGTGCCAGCAGCGGTGGACGTATCCAAGAGACCCAGTACTTC; CDR3 protein: CASSGGRIQETQYF
J gene: TRBJ1-1; V gene: TRBV6-1; clone size: NA; D gene: NA; CDR3 DNA: TGTGCCAGCAGCCCGGACGGGAACACTGAAGCTTTCTTT; CDR3 protein: CASSPDGNTEAFF
J gene: TRBJ1-6; V gene: TRBV7-9; clone size: few; D gene: NA; CDR3 DNA: TGTGCCAGCAGCTTAAGCGGGGCGGATTCACCCCTCCACTTT; CDR3 protein: CASSLSGADSPLHF
J gene: TRBJ1-2; V gene: TRBV12-3/TRBV12-4; clone size: NA; D gene: NA; CDR3 DNA: TGTGCCAGCAGTTTTCCTGGCAACTATGGCTACACCTTC; CDR3 protein: CASSFPGNYGYTF
J gene: TRBJ1-1; V gene: TRBV6-5; clone size: NA; D gene: NA; CDR3 DNA: TGTGCCAGCAGTTACGGGAATACAGGGGAAGCTTTCTTT; CDR3 protein: CASSYGNTGEAFF
J gene: TRBJ1-1; V gene: TRBV7-2; clone size: NA; D gene: NA; CDR3 DNA: TGTGCCAGCAGCCCCCAACAGGGAATCACTGAAGCTTTCTTT; CDR3 protein: CASSPQQGITEAFF
J gene: TRBJ1-2; V gene: TRBV6-5; clone size: NA; D gene: NA; CDR3 DNA: TGTGCCAGCAGTTACCCCGGCAACTATGGCTACACCTTC; CDR3 protein: CASSYPGNYGYTF
J gene: TRBJ1-5; V gene: TRBV19; clone size: NA; D gene: NA; CDR3 DNA: TGTGCCAGTAGGATGACAGGAACCAATCAGCCCCAGCATTTT; CDR3 protein: CASRMTGTNQPQHF
J gene: TRBJ1-1; V gene: TRBV19; clone size: NA; D gene: NA; CDR3 DNA: TGTGCCAGTAGCAGAACGGGCCAGATAAACACTGAAGCTTTCTTT; CDR3 protein: CASSRTGQINTEAFF
J gene: TRBJ2-1; V gene: TRBV20-1; clone size: NA; D gene: NA; CDR3 DNA: TGCAGTGCTAGAGGTGGTAGCCGCGATGAGCAGTTCTTC; CDR3 protein: CSARGGSRDEQFF
J gene: TRBJ2-3; V gene: TRBV10-3; clone size: NA; D gene: NA; CDR3 DNA: TGTGCCATCAATGGGGACGCGGAACTCACAGATACGCAGTATTTT; CDR3 protein: CAINGDAELTDTQYF
J gene: TRBJ1-4; V gene: TRBV20-1; clone size: few; D gene: NA; CDR3 DNA: TGCAGTGCTGACCCGGGCGGTGATGAAAAACTGTTTTTT; CDR3 protein: CSADPGGDEKLFF
J gene: TRBJ2-3; V gene: TRBV2; clone size: few; D gene: NA; CDR3 DNA: TGTGCCAGCAGTGAAGCACCCCGGCAGTATTTT; CDR3 protein: CASSEAPRQYF
J gene: TRBJ1-2; V gene: TRBV10-3; clone size: NA; D gene: NA; CDR3 DNA: TGTGCCATCAGTGGGGCCCCGGGCTATGGCTACACCTTC; CDR3 protein: CAISGAPGYGYTF
J gene: TRBJ2-7; V gene: TRBV7-2; clone size: NA; D gene: TRBD1; CDR3 DNA: TGTGCCAGCAGCTTAGCGCGACAGGGACAGCAGTACTTC; CDR3 protein: CASSLARQGQQYF
J gene: TRBJ2-2; V gene: TRBV6-2/TRBV6-3; clone size: few; D gene: NA; CDR3 DNA: TGTGCCAGCACTGTGGGCGGGGCGAACACCGGGGAGCTGTTTTTT; CDR3 protein: CASTVGGANTGELFF